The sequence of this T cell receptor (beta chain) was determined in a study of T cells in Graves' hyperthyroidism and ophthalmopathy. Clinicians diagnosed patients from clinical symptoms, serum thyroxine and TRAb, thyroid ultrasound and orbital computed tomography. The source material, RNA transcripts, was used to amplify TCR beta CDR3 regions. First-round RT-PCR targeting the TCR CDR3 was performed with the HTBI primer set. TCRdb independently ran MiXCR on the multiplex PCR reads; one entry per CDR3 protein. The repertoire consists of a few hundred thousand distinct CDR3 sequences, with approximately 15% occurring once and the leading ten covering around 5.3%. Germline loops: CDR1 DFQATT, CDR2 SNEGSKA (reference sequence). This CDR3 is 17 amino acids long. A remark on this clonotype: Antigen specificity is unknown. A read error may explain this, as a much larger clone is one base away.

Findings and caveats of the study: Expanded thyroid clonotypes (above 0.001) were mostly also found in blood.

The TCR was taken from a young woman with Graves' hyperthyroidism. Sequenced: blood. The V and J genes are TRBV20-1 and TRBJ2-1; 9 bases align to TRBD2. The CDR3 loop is CSARDLAAGGPGDEQSF. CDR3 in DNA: TGCAGTGCTAGAGATCTCGCGGCGGGAGGGCCCGGGGATGAGCAGTCCTTC.